A selection of T cell receptor beta chains follows, all from one sample in a study of blood T cells in healthy people across ages. MiXCR was run by TCRdb on the 5' RACE reads, yielding one entry per CDR3 protein. The sample gives more than 1,400,000 distinct CDR3 sequences, around 42% of which show up once; roughly 8.2% is in the top ten. The sequencing input was blood. These receptors all stem from a woman under 30 in good health. CDR3s include the opening cysteine and the closing phenylalanine or tryptophan. The D gene is left open where the match is weak. The size field is filled for only some rows; it gives once, few, many or a size class.

CDR3 length: 18
clone size: NA
V gene: TRBV6-1
J gene: TRBJ1-2
D gene: TRBD1
CDR3 DNA: TGTGCCAGCAGCGCCGTTGGGACAGGATACATTACCCCCTATGGCTACACCTTC
CDR3 protein: CASSAVGTGYITPYGYTF

CDR3 length: 16
clone size: NA
V gene: TRBV6-1
J gene: TRBJ1-5
D gene: NA
CDR3 DNA: TGTGCCAGCAGTGAATGGGCGGGGGCAAGCAATCAGCCCCAGCATTTT
CDR3 protein: CASSEWAGASNQPQHF

CDR3 length: 19
clone size: NA
V gene: TRBV7-3
J gene: TRBJ2-7
D gene: TRBD2
CDR3 DNA: TGTGCCAGCAGCTCCCATCGGGCTAGCGGGGGGGGTTCCTACAATGAGCAGTACTTC
CDR3 protein: CASSSHRASGGGSYNEQYF

CDR3 length: 12
clone size: few
V gene: TRBV15
J gene: TRBJ2-1
D gene: NA
CDR3 DNA: TGTGCCACCAGTTTCACCTACAATGAGCAGTTCTTC
CDR3 protein: CATSFTYNEQFF

CDR3 length: 14
clone size: NA
V gene: TRBV29-1
J gene: TRBJ2-3
D gene: NA
CDR3 DNA: TGCAGCGTAATCGACACAACAAGCACAGGTACGCAGTATTTT
CDR3 protein: CSVIDTTSTGTQYF

CDR3 length: 15
clone size: NA
V gene: TRBV14
J gene: TRBJ2-2
D gene: TRBD2
CDR3 DNA: TGTGCCAGCAGCCTCATCCTAGCGGGGCCCGGGGAGCTGTTTTTT
CDR3 protein: CASSLILAGPGELFF

CDR3 length: 14
clone size: NA
V gene: TRBV9
J gene: TRBJ1-2
D gene: NA
CDR3 DNA: TGTGCCAGCAGCGTAGACGGGGGACTCTATGGCTACACCTTC
CDR3 protein: CASSVDGGLYGYTF

CDR3 length: 16
clone size: few
V gene: TRBV9
J gene: TRBJ2-1
D gene: NA
CDR3 DNA: TGTGCCAGCAGCGTAGGAAATATTCCAGGAGGGAGTGAGCAGTTCTTC
CDR3 protein: CASSVGNIPGGSEQFF

CDR3 length: 13
clone size: few
V gene: TRBV9
J gene: TRBJ2-3
D gene: NA
CDR3 DNA: TGTGCCAGCAGCGATCCCAATATTCAAACGCAGTATTTT
CDR3 protein: CASSDPNIQTQYF

CDR3 length: 13
clone size: NA
V gene: TRBV30
J gene: TRBJ1-1
D gene: NA
CDR3 DNA: TGTGCCTGGAGGGCAATGGCAGTGACTGAAGCTTTCTTT
CDR3 protein: CAWRAMAVTEAFF

CDR3 length: 12
clone size: NA
V gene: TRBV24-1
J gene: TRBJ2-1
D gene: NA
CDR3 DNA: TGTGCCACCAGTGACCCGAACCATGAGCAGTTCTTC
CDR3 protein: CATSDPNHEQFF

CDR3 length: 13
clone size: NA
V gene: TRBV7-9
J gene: TRBJ2-3
D gene: NA
CDR3 DNA: TGTGCCAGCAGCTTTGCGGCGGTCGATACGCAGTATTTT
CDR3 protein: CASSFAAVDTQYF

CDR3 length: 14
clone size: NA
V gene: TRBV28
J gene: TRBJ1-5
D gene: NA
CDR3 DNA: TGTGCCAGCAGCTGGGGGGGATTCAATCAGCCCCAGCATTTT
CDR3 protein: CASSWGGFNQPQHF

CDR3 length: 12
clone size: NA
V gene: TRBV28
J gene: TRBJ1-1
D gene: NA
CDR3 DNA: TGTGCCAGCCGCAAACAGGGCACTGAAGCTTTCTTT
CDR3 protein: CASRKQGTEAFF

CDR3 length: 14
clone size: NA
V gene: TRBV6-5
J gene: TRBJ2-1
D gene: TRBD2
CDR3 DNA: TGTGCCAGCAGAATGGGGGGGGAGCCCAATGAGCAGTTCTTC
CDR3 protein: CASRMGGEPNEQFF

CDR3 length: 14
clone size: few
V gene: TRBV7-9
J gene: TRBJ2-5
D gene: TRBD2
CDR3 DNA: TGTGCCAGCAGAGCGGGGGCTCTTCAAGAGACCCAGTACTTC
CDR3 protein: CASRAGALQETQYF

CDR3 length: 21
clone size: NA
V gene: TRBV27
J gene: TRBJ1-1
D gene: NA
CDR3 DNA: TGTGCCAGCAGTTTACGGGTGGGGGGGTTCCAAAGCCAGAATACCGAAACTGAAGCTTTCTTT
CDR3 protein: CASSLRVGGFQSQNTETEAFF

CDR3 length: 12
clone size: NA
V gene: TRBV7-2
J gene: TRBJ2-5
D gene: NA
CDR3 DNA: TGTGCCAGCAGCTTATCCTCCTACAAGCAGTACTTC
CDR3 protein: CASSLSSYKQYF

CDR3 length: 13
clone size: few
V gene: TRBV6-6
J gene: TRBJ1-1
D gene: NA
CDR3 DNA: TGTGCCAGCAGCCCCCCGGGGTTCTCTGAAGCTTTCTTT
CDR3 protein: CASSPPGFSEAFF

CDR3 length: 15
clone size: few
V gene: TRBV20-1
J gene: TRBJ2-7
D gene: TRBD1
CDR3 DNA: TGCAGTGCTACGTCACCGGGACAGGGAGCCTACGAGCAGTACTTC
CDR3 protein: CSATSPGQGAYEQYF

CDR3 length: 11
clone size: NA
V gene: TRBV20-1
J gene: TRBJ2-5
D gene: NA
CDR3 DNA: TGCAGTGCTAGTCGTTTCCGGACCCAGTACTTC
CDR3 protein: CSASRFRTQYF

CDR3 length: 15
clone size: few
V gene: TRBV20-1
J gene: TRBJ2-1
D gene: NA
CDR3 DNA: TGCAGTGCGACATCCGACTACCCGGACTACAATGAGCAGTTCTTC
CDR3 protein: CSATSDYPDYNEQFF

CDR3 length: 18
clone size: few
V gene: TRBV12-3/TRBV12-4
J gene: TRBJ1-6
D gene: NA
CDR3 DNA: TGTGCCAGCAGTTTTTGGGGAGGAGGGAGCAACTATAATTCACCCCTCCACTTT
CDR3 protein: CASSFWGGGSNYNSPLHF

CDR3 length: 16
clone size: few
V gene: TRBV18
J gene: TRBJ1-1
D gene: TRBD1
CDR3 DNA: TGTGCCAGCTCACTACAGGGGTCCGACCTGAACACTGAAGCTTTCTTT
CDR3 protein: CASSLQGSDLNTEAFF

CDR3 length: 16
clone size: few
V gene: TRBV6-5
J gene: TRBJ2-1
D gene: TRBD1
CDR3 DNA: TGTGCCAGCAGCACCTCTGGACAGGGTAGTTGGTATGAGCAGTTCTTC
CDR3 protein: CASSTSGQGSWYEQFF

CDR3 length: 14
clone size: NA
V gene: TRBV29-1
J gene: TRBJ1-1
D gene: NA
CDR3 DNA: TGCAGCGTTGAAGCCCAGGGGACGAACACTGAAGCTTTCTTT
CDR3 protein: CSVEAQGTNTEAFF

CDR3 length: 16
clone size: NA
V gene: TRBV12-3/TRBV12-4
J gene: TRBJ2-3
D gene: NA
CDR3 DNA: TGTGCCAGCAGTTCTCGCGCTCGTGCTAGCACAGATACGCAGTATTTT
CDR3 protein: CASSSRARASTDTQYF

CDR3 length: 14
clone size: many
V gene: TRBV14
J gene: TRBJ1-2
D gene: NA
CDR3 DNA: TGTGCCAGCAGCCAAGATCCGGCCCCCTATGGCTACACCTTC
CDR3 protein: CASSQDPAPYGYTF